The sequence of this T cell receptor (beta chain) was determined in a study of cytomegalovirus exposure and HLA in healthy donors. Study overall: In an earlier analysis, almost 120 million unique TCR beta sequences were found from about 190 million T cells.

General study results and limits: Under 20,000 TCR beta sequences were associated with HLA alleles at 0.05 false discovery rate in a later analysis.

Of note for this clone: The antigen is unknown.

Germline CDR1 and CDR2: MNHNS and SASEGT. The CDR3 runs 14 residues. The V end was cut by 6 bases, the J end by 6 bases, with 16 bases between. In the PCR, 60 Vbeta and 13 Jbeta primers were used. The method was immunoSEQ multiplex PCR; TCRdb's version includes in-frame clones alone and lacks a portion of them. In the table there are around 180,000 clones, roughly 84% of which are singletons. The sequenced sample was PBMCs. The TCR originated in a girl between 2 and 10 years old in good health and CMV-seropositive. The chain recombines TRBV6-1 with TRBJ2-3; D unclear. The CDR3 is CASSAYSVVDTQYF. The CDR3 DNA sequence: TGTGCCAGCAGCGCCTATTCTGTCGTGGATACGCAGTATTTT.